These 16 T cell receptor beta chains came from one sample sequenced in a study of T cells in Graves' hyperthyroidism and ophthalmopathy. Amplified TCR beta CDR3 regions derived from RNA transcripts. The HTBI set primed first-round TCR CDR3 RT-PCR. In TCRdb, the multiplex PCR reads were re-called with MiXCR into one record per CDR3 protein. The repertoire has fewer than 700,000 distinct CDR3 sequences, over 15% of them found once; the top ten carry under 20%. The sequenced material came from blood. The receptors here all came from a woman aged 18-29 years with Graves' ophthalmopathy.

This clonotype was detected many times. An end of the junction does not agree with germline; a read error may underlie this. The rearrangement joins TRBV2 to TRBJ2-3, with 7 bases aligning to TRBD2. The CDR3 is made up of 16 amino acids. Germline CDR1 is SNHLY and CDR2 is FYNNEI. CDR3 sequence (DNA): TGTGCCAGCAACAGGCAGGGACTAACAGGCACGGATACGCAGTATTTT. Its protein product is CASNRQGLTGTDTQYF.

The chain combines TRBV5-6 with TRBJ1-6, with D unclear. The CDR3 has 16 residues. V shed 3 bases and J shed 1 base, with 11 bases lying between them. The germline V gene has CDR1 SGHDT and CDR2 YYEEEE. The CDR3 spells CASSWTEYSYNSPLHF. As DNA, the CDR3 is TGTGCCAGCAGCTGGACGGAGTATTCCTATAATTCACCCCTCCACTTT.

This clonotype was counted at least ten times. V and J are TRBV10-3 and TRBJ1-1; TRBD1 is a possible D gene (6 bases). The CDR3 sequence is 15 residues long. Germline values: CDR1 ENHRY, CDR2 SYGVKD. V lost 4 bases and J lost 0, with 12 bases in between. The chain's CDR3 is CAISASQGLNTEAFF. DNA for the CDR3: TGTGCCATCAGTGCTTCACAGGGTTTGAACACTGAAGCTTTCTTT.

This clonotype was recorded many times. CDR3 protein: CASGHANQPQHF. The CDR3 DNA reads as TGTGCCAGCGGACACGCCAATCAGCCCCAGCATTTT. V usage is TRBV28 and J usage is TRBJ1-5; tentative D call: TRBD1 (5 bases). This CDR3 comprises 12 residues. Germline V gene data show CDR1 as MDHEN and CDR2 as SYDVKM. Deletions cut 8 bases from V and 3 bases from J, with 8 bases between. Using reference TRBV28 and TRBJ1-5 for the parts outside the CDR3, the full variable domain is DVKVTQSSRYLVKRTGEKVFLECVQDMDHENMFWYRQDPGLGLRLIYFSYDVKMKEKGDIPEGYSVSREKKERFSLILESASTNQTSMYLCASGHANQPQHFGDGTRLSIL.

This CDR3 reads CASRPGTGTLSGANVLTF. CDR3 sequence (DNA): TGTGCCAGCAGGCCGGGGACCGGGACATTGTCTGGGGCCAACGTCCTGACTTTC. The chain links TRBV9 to TRBJ2-6; the D gene is possibly TRBD1 (6 bases). V dropped 5 bases and J dropped 1 base, with 19 bases sitting between them. CDR1 is SGDLS, CDR2 YYNGEE, per germline. The CDR3 runs to 18 residues.

This clonotype was found many times. J is TRBJ2-5 and V is TRBV11-2; weak D call: TRBD2 (7 bases). V lost 1 base to trimming and J lost 12 bases, with 15 bases between them. The CDR3 has 13 residues. The V gene's germline CDR1 is SGHAT and CDR2 FQNNGV. The CDR3 DNA reads TGTGCCAGCAGCTTAGTGGGGGGGCTAGCGAAGTACTTC. Protein product: CASSLVGGLAKYF. Complete variable domain (other parts from reference TRBV11-2 and TRBJ2-5): EAGVAQSPRYKIIEKRQSVAFWCNPISGHATLYWYQQILGQGPKLLIQFQNNGVVDDSQLPKDRFSAERLKGVDSTLKIQPAKLEDSAVYLCASSLVGGLAKYFGPGTRLLVL.

This clonotype was counted many times. The chain couples TRBV20-1 to TRBJ2-5, with D unclear. Between the trimmed V and J ends, which lost 5 bases and 2 bases, there was a span of 6 bases. Germline lookup yields CDR1 DFQATT and CDR2 SNEGSKA (reference sequence). The CDR3 length is 11 residues. The CDR3 loop is CSAEEQETQYF. The CDR3 DNA reads TGCAGTGCTGAGGAACAAGAGACCCAGTACTTC.

This clonotype was detected ten times or more. The chain combines TRBV28 with TRBJ2-5, with 8 bases fitting TRBD2. CDR1 is MDHEN and CDR2 is SYDVKM in the germline V gene. The V segment lost 6 bases and the J segment 1 base; nucleotides outside the gene matches: 10. The CDR3 is 16 residues long. The CDR3 reads CASSLLLAGLQETQYF. DNA for the CDR3: TGTGCCAGCAGCCTTTTATTAGCGGGGCTCCAAGAGACCCAGTACTTC.

This clonotype was seen at least ten times. This chain joins TRBV7-9 and TRBJ2-3; TRBD2 might be the D (5 bases). Trimming shortened V by 2 bases and J by 4 bases, and 13 bases separated the two germline ends. Germline-derived CDR1 and CDR2 are SEHNR and FQNEAQ (reference sequence). CDR3 length: 15 residues. CDR3 loop: CASSLLEGVPDTQYF. The CDR3 region has the DNA TGTGCCAGCAGCTTACTCGAGGGAGTCCCAGATACGCAGTATTTT.

V usage is TRBV6-1 and J usage is TRBJ2-5; 9 nucleotides line up with TRBD1. Unmatched junction bases numbered 17, after V lost 6 bases and J lost 3 bases. CDR1 is MNHNS and CDR2 is SASEGT in the germline V gene. The CDR3 is 18 residues long. The CDR3 DNA sequence: TGTGCCAGCAGCCCGTTCCTAAGACAGGGGGTGACCAAAGAGACCCAGTACTTC. Translating it yields CASSPFLRQGVTKETQYF.

The rearrangement uses TRBV7-3 and TRBJ2-7; the match to TRBD2 covers 14 bases. Germline CDR1 SGHTA, CDR2 FQGTGA. V shed 5 bases and J 2 bases; nucleotides not matched to a gene: 17. This CDR3 comprises 20 residues. CDR3 bases: TGTGCCAGCAGCCCCCTCGGGGGTGGACTAGCGGGAGGTTATACCTACGAGCAGTACTTC. Protein product: CASSPLGGGLAGGYTYEQYF.

This clonotype was seen many times. The chain employs TRBV30 and TRBJ2-7, with 9 positions matching TRBD1. Unmatched junction bases numbered 5, after V lost 0 bases and J lost 5 bases. The CDR3 contains 14 residues. Germline CDR1 reads GTSNPN; CDR2 reads SVGIG (reference sequence). In DNA form, the CDR3 reads TGTGCCTGGAGTGTGGGACAGGGAGGACACGAGCAGTACTTC. The encoded protein is CAWSVGQGGHEQYF.

This clonotype was counted many times. The chain employs TRBV5-1 and TRBJ2-1; 9 bases fit TRBD2. The CDR3 loop spans 15 amino acids. CDR1 is SGHRS, CDR2 YFSETQ, per germline. The ends lost 0 bases at V and 4 bases at J; junction bases unmatched: 2. Written as DNA, the CDR3 is TGCGCCAGCAGCTTGGCAGCGGGGGGTTACAATGAGCAGTTCTTC. Protein: CASSLAAGGYNEQFF.

This clonotype was seen ten or more times. The chain uses TRBV28 and TRBJ1-1; D gene uncertain. The germline V and J ends were trimmed by 2 bases and 5 bases, with 12 bases remaining between them. CDR1 is MDHEN, CDR2 SYDVKM, per germline. The CDR3 covers 14 residues. CDR3 DNA sequence: TGTGCCAGCAGTTTAATCAGGCAGGTAACTGAAGCTTTCTTT. Protein product: CASSLIRQVTEAFF. Using reference TRBV28 and TRBJ1-1 for the parts outside the CDR3, the full variable domain is DVKVTQSSRYLVKRTGEKVFLECVQDMDHENMFWYRQDPGLGLRLIYFSYDVKMKEKGDIPEGYSVSREKKERFSLILESASTNQTSMYLCASSLIRQVTEAFFGQGTRLTVV.

This sequence joins TRBV10-3 and TRBJ2-7; weak D call: TRBD2 (5 bases). CDR3 size: 12 residues. Trimming removed 6 bases from V and 1 base from J, with 7 bases in between. Per the germline V gene, CDR1 is ENHRY and CDR2 is SYGVKD. The CDR3 here is CAIRRESYEQYF. The CDR3 DNA sequence: TGTGCCATCAGGAGGGAGTCCTACGAGCAGTACTTC.

This clonotype was picked up many times. V and J are TRBV20-1 and TRBJ1-1; the match to TRBD1 covers 12 bases. The CDR3 loop spans 15 amino acids. Germline V CDR1 and CDR2: DFQATT, SNEGSKA (reference sequence). Trimming cost V 4 bases and J 9 bases; bases outside gene matches: 12. The CDR3 is CSATLPGQGATKAFF. The CDR3 coding sequence is TGCAGTGCTACTCTTCCGGGACAGGGGGCCACGAAAGCTTTCTTT.